A selection of T cell receptor beta chains follows, all from one sample in a study of OX40 agonist ivuxolimab in advanced cancers. Repertoires were generated with immunoSEQ multiplex PCR, while TCRdb's copy carries only in-frame clones and drops some. The sample carries around 58,000 clones, more than 85% recorded once. The input for sequencing was CD4+ or CD8+ T cells sorted from blood, taken in a trial of the OX40 agonist ivuxolimab. The receptors were gathered from an adult with an advanced solid tumor such as melanoma, head and neck, liver or kidney cancer. CDR3s include the opening cysteine and the closing phenylalanine or tryptophan. The order of the fields is D gene, clone size, V gene, J gene, CDR3 protein, CDR3 DNA. D genes are given only for firm matches. Some rows have no size entry. The others give once, few or many, or a class for an expanded clone.

D: TRBD2
size: NA
V: TRBV9
J: TRBJ2-1
CDR3: CASSQGLAGYNEQFF
DNA: TGTGCCAGCAGCCAGGGACTAGCGGGGTACAATGAGCAGTTCTTC

D: TRBD2
size: NA
V: TRBV27
J: TRBJ2-7
CDR3: CASSIRLAGGPSSYEQYF
DNA: TGTGCCAGCAGTATTCGACTAGCGGGAGGACCTAGCTCCTACGAGCAGTACTTC

D: NA
size: NA
V: TRBV7-9
J: TRBJ1-1
CDR3: CASSLSGGANTEAFF
DNA: TGTGCCAGCAGCTTAAGTGGGGGCGCGAACACTGAAGCTTTCTTT

D: NA
size: NA
V: TRBV28
J: TRBJ1-2
CDR3: CASRGDYGYTF
DNA: TGTGCCAGCAGAGGGGACTATGGCTACACCTTC

D: NA
size: NA
V: TRBV6-6
J: TRBJ2-7
CDR3: CASSYSLVGSSYEQYF
DNA: TGTGCCAGCAGTTACTCGTTAGTAGGGTCCTCCTACGAGCAGTACTTC

D: TRBD1
size: NA
V: TRBV28
J: TRBJ1-2
CDR3: CASSLGTGRHYGYTF
DNA: TGTGCCAGCAGCCTTGGGACAGGGCGGCACTATGGCTACACCTTC

D: TRBD1
size: NA
V: TRBV5-1
J: TRBJ2-5
CDR3: CASSLEGQSQETQYF
DNA: TGCGCCAGCAGCTTGGAGGGACAGAGCCAAGAGACCCAGTACTTC

D: NA
size: NA
V: TRBV27
J: TRBJ1-1
CDR3: CASSFQAMNTEAFF
DNA: TGTGCCAGCAGTTTCCAGGCCATGAACACTGAAGCTTTCTTT

D: TRBD2
size: NA
V: TRBV30
J: TRBJ2-1
CDR3: CAWAGGSGNEQFF
DNA: TGTGCCTGGGCGGGAGGGAGTGGTAATGAGCAGTTCTTC

D: TRBD1
size: NA
V: TRBV5-1
J: TRBJ2-2
CDR3: CASSPGDRTTGELFF
DNA: TGCGCCAGCAGCCCCGGGGACAGGACCACCGGGGAGCTGTTTTTT

D: NA
size: NA
V: TRBV7-3
J: TRBJ2-5
CDR3: CASSLGSGTQYF
DNA: TGTGCCAGCAGCCTAGGAAGTGGGACCCAGTACTTC

D: NA
size: NA
V: TRBV28
J: TRBJ1-3
CDR3: CASSLVPGYSGNTIYF
DNA: TGTGCCAGCAGTTTAGTCCCGGGCTACTCTGGAAACACCATATATTTT

D: NA
size: NA
V: TRBV4-1
J: TRBJ2-5
CDR3: CASSQPGVQQETQYF
DNA: TGCGCCAGCAGCCAACCCGGGGTACAGCAAGAGACCCAGTACTTC

D: NA
size: NA
V: TRBV28
J: TRBJ1-3
CDR3: CASSKDSTSGNTIYF
DNA: TGTGCCAGCAGTAAGGACAGTACCTCTGGAAACACCATATATTTT

D: TRBD2
size: NA
V: TRBV25-1
J: TRBJ2-2
CDR3: CASSESGRVGTGELFF
DNA: TGTGCCAGCAGTGAATCAGGGAGGGTGGGAACCGGGGAGCTGTTTTTT

D: TRBD1
size: NA
V: TRBV10-3
J: TRBJ1-1
CDR3: CAISTQGDTEAFF
DNA: TGTGCCATCAGTACCCAGGGGGACACTGAAGCTTTCTTT

D: NA
size: NA
V: TRBV9
J: TRBJ2-2
CDR3: CASSVVSMNTGELFF
DNA: TGTGCCAGCAGCGTAGTAAGCATGAACACCGGGGAGCTGTTTTTT

D: TRBD2
size: NA
V: TRBV28
J: TRBJ2-1
CDR3: CASNSAGGAGDEQFF
DNA: TGTGCCAGCAATTCGGCGGGGGGCGCCGGGGATGAGCAGTTCTTC

D: TRBD1
size: NA
V: TRBV5-4
J: TRBJ1-1
CDR3: CASSFQDRVSEAFF
DNA: TGTGCCAGCAGCTTTCAGGACAGGGTCTCTGAAGCTTTCTTT

D: TRBD1
size: once
V: TRBV6-5
J: TRBJ1-2
CDR3: CASSSRYRGLSYGYTF
DNA: TGTGCCAGCAGTTCCCGATACAGGGGGCTGAGCTATGGCTACACCTTC

D: NA
size: NA
V: TRBV18
J: TRBJ2-7
CDR3: CASSLAGGPYEQYF
DNA: TGTGCCAGCTCACTTGCTGGCGGCCCCTACGAGCAGTACTTC

D: TRBD1
size: NA
V: TRBV19
J: TRBJ1-5
CDR3: CASSIGDRSNQPQHF
DNA: TGTGCCAGTAGTATTGGGGACAGAAGCAATCAGCCCCAGCATTTT

D: NA
size: NA
V: TRBV6-5
J: TRBJ1-4
CDR3: CASRLQGTGEKLFF
DNA: TGTGCCAGCAGATTACAGGGTACAGGTGAAAAACTGTTTTTT

D: NA
size: once
V: TRBV13
J: TRBJ2-7
CDR3: CASRIRTLGEQYF
DNA: TGTGCCAGCAGAATAAGAACCCTCGGCGAGCAGTACTTC

D: TRBD1
size: NA
V: TRBV2
J: TRBJ1-2
CDR3: CASRRSSSTGIGYTF
DNA: TGTGCCAGCAGACGAAGCTCCTCGACAGGGATTGGCTACACCTTC

D: NA
size: NA
V: TRBV2
J: TRBJ1-1
CDR3: CASKGEWHSSNTEAFF
DNA: TGTGCCAGCAAAGGAGAGTGGCATTCCTCCAACACTGAAGCTTTCTTT

D: NA
size: NA
V: TRBV30
J: TRBJ1-3
CDR3: CAWLVGSGNTIYF
DNA: TGTGCCTGGTTGGTGGGGTCTGGAAACACCATATATTTT

D: NA
size: NA
V: TRBV30
J: TRBJ1-1
CDR3: CAWSRNRVKEMAFF
DNA: TGTGCCTGGAGTAGGAACAGGGTCAAGGAGATGGCTTTCTTT

D: NA
size: few
V: TRBV14
J: TRBJ2-3
CDR3: CASSQDRGGAIDTQYF
DNA: TGTGCCAGCAGCCAAGATAGAGGGGGGGCCATAGATACGCAGTATTTT

D: NA
size: NA
V: TRBV6-1
J: TRBJ1-2
CDR3: CASSDPAGELNYGYTF
DNA: TGTGCCAGCAGTGACCCCGCAGGGGAACTAAACTATGGCTACACCTTC

D: NA
size: NA
V: TRBV6-1
J: TRBJ1-1
CDR3: CASSQGTEAFF
DNA: TGTGCCAGCAGTCAGGGCACTGAAGCTTTCTTT

D: TRBD2
size: NA
V: TRBV15
J: TRBJ2-1
CDR3: CATSGRTSGANNEQFF
DNA: TGTGCCACCAGCGGCCGGACTAGCGGGGCAAACAATGAGCAGTTCTTC

D: NA
size: NA
V: TRBV5-4
J: TRBJ1-2
CDR3: CASSLDGGDGYTF
DNA: TGTGCCAGCAGCCTCGACGGCGGCGATGGCTACACCTTC

D: NA
size: NA
V: TRBV10-3
J: TRBJ2-3
CDR3: CAISGRTDTQYF
DNA: TGTGCCATCAGTGGCAGGACAGATACGCAGTATTTT

D: NA
size: NA
V: TRBV18
J: TRBJ1-1
CDR3: CASSPAGEGWSEAFF
DNA: TGTGCCAGCTCACCAGCGGGGGAGGGGTGGTCTGAAGCTTTCTTT

D: NA
size: NA
V: TRBV19
J: TRBJ2-2
CDR3: CASSIGSNTGELFF
DNA: TGTGCCAGTAGTATAGGTTCGAACACCGGGGAGCTGTTTTTT

D: TRBD1
size: NA
V: TRBV28
J: TRBJ1-1
CDR3: CASRGQGMKAFF
DNA: TGTGCCAGCAGGGGACAGGGGATGAAAGCTTTCTTT

D: TRBD2
size: NA
V: TRBV7-2
J: TRBJ2-3
CDR3: CASSPYRLAGRGTDTQYF
DNA: TGTGCCAGCAGCCCCTATCGACTAGCGGGGAGGGGAACAGATACGCAGTATTTT

D: NA
size: NA
V: TRBV27
J: TRBJ1-5
CDR3: CASSLGPWGNQPQHF
DNA: TGTGCCAGCAGTTTGGGCCCTTGGGGCAATCAGCCCCAGCATTTT

D: NA
size: NA
V: TRBV9
J: TRBJ1-6
CDR3: CASSVGIGRVSPLHF
DNA: TGTGCCAGCAGCGTAGGTATAGGAAGGGTTTCACCCCTCCACTTT

D: NA
size: NA
V: TRBV6-6
J: TRBJ2-7
CDR3: CASTLAQGNHEQYF
DNA: TGTGCCAGCACCCTAGCGCAGGGGAACCACGAGCAGTACTTC

D: TRBD1
size: NA
V: TRBV9
J: TRBJ1-4
CDR3: CASSVEGTGEKLFF
DNA: TGTGCCAGCAGCGTAGAAGGGACAGGAGAAAAACTGTTTTTT

D: NA
size: NA
V: TRBV5-4
J: TRBJ2-5
CDR3: CASSLFQARETQYF
DNA: TGTGCCAGCAGCTTGTTCCAGGCCCGAGAGACCCAGTACTTC

D: NA
size: NA
V: TRBV10-2
J: TRBJ1-1
CDR3: CASTLDRLNTEAFF
DNA: TGCGCCAGCACTCTCGACAGGTTGAACACTGAAGCTTTCTTT

D: TRBD1
size: few
V: TRBV10-2
J: TRBJ1-5
CDR3: CASKATGESPQHF
DNA: TGCGCCAGCAAGGCTACAGGGGAATCGCCCCAGCATTTT

D: NA
size: NA
V: TRBV27
J: TRBJ1-3
CDR3: CASSEIGPGNTIYF
DNA: TGTGCCAGCAGTGAAATAGGCCCTGGAAACACCATATATTTT

D: NA
size: NA
V: TRBV27
J: TRBJ2-1
CDR3: CASSLLAYSLNEQFF
DNA: TGTGCCAGCAGTTTACTAGCATATAGCCTTAATGAGCAGTTCTTC